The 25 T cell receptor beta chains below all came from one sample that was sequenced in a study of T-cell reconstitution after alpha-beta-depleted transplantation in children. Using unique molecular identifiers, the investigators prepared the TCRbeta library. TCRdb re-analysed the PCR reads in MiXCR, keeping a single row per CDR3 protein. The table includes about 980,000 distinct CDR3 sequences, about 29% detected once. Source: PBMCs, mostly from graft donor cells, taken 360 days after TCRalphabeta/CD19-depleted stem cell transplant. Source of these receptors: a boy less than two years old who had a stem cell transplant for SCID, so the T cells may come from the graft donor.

The DNA for the CDR3 is TGTGCCAGCAGCTTCGGTAGAAGCCATTCAGAGACCCAGTACTTC. It encodes CASSFGRSHSETQYF. The genes are TRBV7-2 and TRBJ2-5, with D unclear. Germline CDR1 is SGHTA and CDR2 is FQGNSA. Trimming removed 3 bases at V and 4 bases at J, with 15 bases between. The CDR3 is made up of 15 amino acids.

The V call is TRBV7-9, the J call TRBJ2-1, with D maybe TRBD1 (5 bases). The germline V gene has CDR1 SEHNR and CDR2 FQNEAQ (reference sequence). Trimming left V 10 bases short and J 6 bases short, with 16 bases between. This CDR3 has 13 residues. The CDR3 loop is CATRWQGTNEQFF. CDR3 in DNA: TGTGCCACCCGGTGGCAGGGAACCAATGAGCAGTTCTTC.

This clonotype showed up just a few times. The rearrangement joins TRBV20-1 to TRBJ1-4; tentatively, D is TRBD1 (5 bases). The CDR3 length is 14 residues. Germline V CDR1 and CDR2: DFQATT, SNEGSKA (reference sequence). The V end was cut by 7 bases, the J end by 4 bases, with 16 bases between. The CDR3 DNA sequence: TGCAGTGTCCCGCTGGGGCCGTTTAATGAAAAACTGTTTTTT. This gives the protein CSVPLGPFNEKLFF.

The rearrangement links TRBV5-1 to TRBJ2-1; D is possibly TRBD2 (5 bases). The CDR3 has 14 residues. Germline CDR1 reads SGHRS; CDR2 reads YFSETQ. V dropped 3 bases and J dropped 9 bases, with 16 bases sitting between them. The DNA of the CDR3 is TGCGCCAGCAGCTGGGAACCCTACGCGGGTGAGCAGTTCTTC. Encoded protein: CASSWEPYAGEQFF.

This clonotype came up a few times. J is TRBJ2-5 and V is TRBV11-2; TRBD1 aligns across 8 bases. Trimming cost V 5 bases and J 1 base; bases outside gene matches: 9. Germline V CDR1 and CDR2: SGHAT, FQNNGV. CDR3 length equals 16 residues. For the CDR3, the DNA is TGTGCCAGCAGCCAGCTCGGCAGGGGGCTCCAAGAGACCCAGTACTTC. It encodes CASSQLGRGLQETQYF. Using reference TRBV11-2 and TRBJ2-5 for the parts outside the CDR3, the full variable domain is EAGVAQSPRYKIIEKRQSVAFWCNPISGHATLYWYQQILGQGPKLLIQFQNNGVVDDSQLPKDRFSAERLKGVDSTLKIQPAKLEDSAVYLCASSQLGRGLQETQYFGPGTRLLVL.

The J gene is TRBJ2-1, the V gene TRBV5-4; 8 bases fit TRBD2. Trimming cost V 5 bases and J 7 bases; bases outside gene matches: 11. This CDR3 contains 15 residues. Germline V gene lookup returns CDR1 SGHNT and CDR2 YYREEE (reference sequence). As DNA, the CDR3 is TGTGCCAGCAGTTTCGGGGGGGCCAGAGTAAATGAGCAGTTCTTC. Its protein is CASSFGGARVNEQFF.

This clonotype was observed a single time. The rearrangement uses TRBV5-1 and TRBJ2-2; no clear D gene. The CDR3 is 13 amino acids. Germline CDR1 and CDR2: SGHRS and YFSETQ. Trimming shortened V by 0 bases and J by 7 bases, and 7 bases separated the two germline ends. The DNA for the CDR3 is TGCGCCAGCAGCTTGGAGTCGGTCGGGGAGCTGTTTTTT. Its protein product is CASSLESVGELFF.

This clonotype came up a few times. Here the CDR3 DNA reads TGTGCCAGCAGTGATAGGGGCCAAGTCGCCTCACCCCTCCACTTT. It encodes CASSDRGQVASPLHF. This sequence joins TRBV2 and TRBJ1-6; D perhaps matches TRBD1 (5 bases). CDR1 is SNHLY and CDR2 is FYNNEI in the germline V gene. This CDR3 has 15 amino acids. V gave up 3 bases and J gave up 10 bases, with 16 bases separating them.

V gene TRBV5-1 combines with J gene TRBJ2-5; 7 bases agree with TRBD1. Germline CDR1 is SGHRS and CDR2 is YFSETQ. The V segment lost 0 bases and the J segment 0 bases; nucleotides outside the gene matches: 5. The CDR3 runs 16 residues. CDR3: CASSLARDSHQETQYF. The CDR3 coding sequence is TGCGCCAGCAGCTTGGCTCGGGACAGCCACCAAGAGACCCAGTACTTC. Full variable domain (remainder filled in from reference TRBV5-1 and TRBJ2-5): KAGVTQTPRYLIKTRGQQVTLSCSPISGHRSVSWYQQTPGQGLQFLFEYFSETQRNKGNFPGRFSGRQFSNSRSEMNVSTLELGDSALYLCASSLARDSHQETQYFGPGTRLLVL.

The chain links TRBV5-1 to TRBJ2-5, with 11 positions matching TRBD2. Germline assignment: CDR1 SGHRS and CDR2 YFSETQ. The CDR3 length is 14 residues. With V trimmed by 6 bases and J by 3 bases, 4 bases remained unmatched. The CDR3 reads CASNQLAGEETQYF. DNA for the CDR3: TGCGCCAGCAACCAACTAGCGGGGGAAGAGACCCAGTACTTC.

As DNA, the CDR3 is TGCGCCAGCGCAGTAGTGGGGACAGGGGGTAACGAGCAGTACTTC. Translation gives CASAVVGTGGNEQYF. The chain employs TRBV4-1 and TRBJ2-7, with 11 bases that match TRBD1. J gave up 5 bases and V 8 bases, and 11 bases lay outside the gene matches. The CDR3 length is 15 residues. CDR1 MGHRA and CDR2 YSYEKL come from the germline V gene.

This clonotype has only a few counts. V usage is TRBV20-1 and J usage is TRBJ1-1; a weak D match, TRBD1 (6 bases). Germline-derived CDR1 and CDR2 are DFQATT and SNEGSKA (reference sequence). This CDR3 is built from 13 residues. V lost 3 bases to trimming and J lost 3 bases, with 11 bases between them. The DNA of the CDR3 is TGCAGTGCTAGCCAGGGGTTGTACACTGAAGCTTTCTTT. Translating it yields CSASQGLYTEAFF.

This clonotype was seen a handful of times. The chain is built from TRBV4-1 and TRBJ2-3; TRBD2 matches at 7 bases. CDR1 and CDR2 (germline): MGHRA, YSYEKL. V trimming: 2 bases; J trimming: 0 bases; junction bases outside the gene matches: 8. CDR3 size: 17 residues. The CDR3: CASSQIQRGTSTDTQYF. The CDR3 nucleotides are TGCGCCAGCAGCCAAATCCAGCGGGGTACTAGCACAGATACGCAGTATTTT.

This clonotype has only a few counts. The CDR3 nucleotides are TGTGCCAGCACTCAGCGGGGGGCACCGGGCACCGGGGAGCTGTTTTTT. It yields the protein CASTQRGAPGTGELFF. The rearrangement links TRBV6-1 to TRBJ2-2, with 9 bases fitting TRBD2. Losses at the gene ends were 7 bases for V and 4 bases for J; bases not matched to a gene: 10. Germline-derived CDR1 and CDR2 are MNHNS and SASEGT. CDR3 length: 16 amino acids.

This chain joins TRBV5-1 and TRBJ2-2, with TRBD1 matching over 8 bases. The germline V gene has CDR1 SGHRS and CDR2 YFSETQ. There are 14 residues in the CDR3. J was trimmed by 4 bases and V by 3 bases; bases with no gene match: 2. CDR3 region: CASSWTGFTGELFF. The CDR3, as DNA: TGCGCCAGCAGCTGGACAGGGTTCACCGGGGAGCTGTTTTTT.

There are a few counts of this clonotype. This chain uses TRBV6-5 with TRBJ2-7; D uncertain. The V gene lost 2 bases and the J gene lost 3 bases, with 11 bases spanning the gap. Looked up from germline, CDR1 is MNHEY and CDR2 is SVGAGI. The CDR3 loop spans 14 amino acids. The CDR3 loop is CASSYREFGYEQYF. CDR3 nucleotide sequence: TGTGCCAGCAGTTACAGGGAATTCGGCTACGAGCAGTACTTC.

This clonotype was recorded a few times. For the CDR3, the DNA is TGTGCCAGCAGTTCTCGTGCGGGGGGGCCTTACGAGCAGTACTTC. Residues: CASSSRAGGPYEQYF. V usage is TRBV12-3 or TRBV12-4 and J usage is TRBJ2-7; 9 bases agree with TRBD2. The CDR3 covers 15 residues. J was trimmed by 4 bases and V by 4 bases; bases with no gene match: 8.

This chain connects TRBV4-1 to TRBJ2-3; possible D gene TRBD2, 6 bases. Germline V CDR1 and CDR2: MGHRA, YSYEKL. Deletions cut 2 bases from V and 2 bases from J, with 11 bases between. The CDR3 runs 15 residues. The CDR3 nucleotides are TGCGCCAGCAGCCAAAACGGACTACTCACAGATACGCAGTATTTT. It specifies CASSQNGLLTDTQYF.

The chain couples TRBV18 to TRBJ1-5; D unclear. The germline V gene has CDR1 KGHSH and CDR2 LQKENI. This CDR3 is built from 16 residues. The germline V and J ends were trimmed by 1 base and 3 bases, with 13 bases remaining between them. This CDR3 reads CASSPLAGSANQPQHF. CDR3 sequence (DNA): TGTGCCAGCTCACCACTGGCGGGATCGGCCAATCAGCCCCAGCATTTT.

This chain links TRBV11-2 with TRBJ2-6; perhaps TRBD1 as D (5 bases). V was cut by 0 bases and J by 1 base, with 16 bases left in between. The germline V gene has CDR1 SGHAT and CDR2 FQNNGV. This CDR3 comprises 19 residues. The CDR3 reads CASSLERGRVLSGANVLTF. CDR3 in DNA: TGTGCCAGCAGCTTAGAAAGGGGAAGGGTACTATCTGGGGCCAACGTCCTGACTTTC.

CDR3 coding DNA: TGCGCCAGCAGCACCGACAGGGGGTCAGATACGCAGTATTTT. Translated, it gives CASSTDRGSDTQYF. This chain links TRBV5-1 with TRBJ2-3; the match to TRBD1 covers 9 bases. Germline CDR1 and CDR2: SGHRS and YFSETQ. V shed 4 bases and J 4 bases; nucleotides not matched to a gene: 4. This CDR3 has 14 residues.

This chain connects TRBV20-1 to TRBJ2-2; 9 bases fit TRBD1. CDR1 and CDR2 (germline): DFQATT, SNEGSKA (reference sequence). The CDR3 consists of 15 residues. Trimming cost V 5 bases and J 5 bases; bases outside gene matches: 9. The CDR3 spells CSAGHRGRRTGELFF. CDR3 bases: TGCAGTGCTGGTCACAGGGGGCGTAGGACCGGGGAGCTGTTTTTT.

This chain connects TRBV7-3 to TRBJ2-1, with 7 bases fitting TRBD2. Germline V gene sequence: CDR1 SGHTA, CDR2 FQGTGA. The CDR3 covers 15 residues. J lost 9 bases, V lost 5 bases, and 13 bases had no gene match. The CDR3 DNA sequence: TGTGCCAGCAGCCCACTGGTATTAGCGGGTCGTGAGCAGTTCTTC. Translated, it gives CASSPLVLAGREQFF.

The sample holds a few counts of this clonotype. The CDR3 loop reads CASSPGGTANPYEQYF. In DNA, the CDR3 is TGCGCCAGCAGCCCAGGCGGGACAGCAAACCCCTACGAGCAGTACTTC. V gene TRBV5-1 combines with J gene TRBJ2-7; D is possibly TRBD1 (7 bases). This CDR3 contains 16 residues. The germline gives CDR1 SGHRS, CDR2 YFSETQ. V gave up 4 bases and J gave up 2 bases, with 19 bases separating them.

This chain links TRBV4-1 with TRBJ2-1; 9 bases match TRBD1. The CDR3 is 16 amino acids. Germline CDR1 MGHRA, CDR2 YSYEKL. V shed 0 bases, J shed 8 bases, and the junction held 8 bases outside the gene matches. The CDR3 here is CASSQDGTGIVDEQFF. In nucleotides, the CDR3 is TGCGCCAGCAGCCAAGATGGGACAGGGATTGTCGATGAGCAGTTCTTC.